Listed below are T cell receptor beta chains from one sample, sequenced in a study of blood T cell repertoires in COVID-19. Libraries were prepared by immunoSEQ multiplex PCR; TCRdb keeps only in-frame clonotypes and omits some of them. The sample has some 48,000 clones; around 83% are singletons. Sequences were obtained from peripheral blood. All receptors derive from a human donor in a cohort sampled during active COVID-19. Both conserved end residues are part of each CDR3. Each record gives: J gene, V gene, D gene, clone size, CDR3 DNA, CDR3 protein. A D gene is named only where the DNA matches it firmly. Part of the rows lack a size; the others show once, few, many or a class for expanded clones.

TRBJ2-1,TRBV14,.,.,TGTGCCAGCAGCGACAAGAGTTCCCCCTACAATGAGCAGTTCTTC,CASSDKSSPYNEQFF
TRBJ2-1,TRBV7-3,TRBD2,.,TGTGCCAGCAGCTTAACTAGCGGGAGTAATGAGCAGTTCTTC,CASSLTSGSNEQFF
TRBJ2-2,TRBV18,.,.,TGTGCCAGCTCACCAGGAATAGTACGACTGAACACCGGGGAGCTGTTTTTT,CASSPGIVRLNTGELFF
TRBJ2-2,TRBV4-2,TRBD1,.,TGTGCCAGCAGCCTGGACAGGGCCACCGGGGAGCTGTTTTTT,CASSLDRATGELFF
TRBJ2-5,TRBV7-9,TRBD2,.,TGTGCCAGCAGCTTAGGACTAGCGGGAGTAAGCGAGACCCAGTACTTC,CASSLGLAGVSETQYF
TRBJ2-2,TRBV28,.,.,TGTGCCAGCAGTTTAGCTCGCGATCCCACCGGGGAGCTGTTTTTT,CASSLARDPTGELFF
TRBJ1-2,TRBV5-1,TRBD1,once,TGCGCCAGCAGCGCTGGGACAGCTGGCTACACCTTC,CASSAGTAGYTF
TRBJ2-2,TRBV5-6,TRBD1,.,TGTGCCAGCAGCTTACGACGGACAGGGGTTAACACCGGGGAGCTGTTTTTT,CASSLRRTGVNTGELFF
TRBJ2-1,TRBV3-1/TRBV3-2,TRBD2,few,TGTGCCAGCAGCCATGGACTAGCAGCCAATGAGCAGTTCTTC,CASSHGLAANEQFF
TRBJ2-7,TRBV4-1,.,.,TGCGCCAGCAGCCAGCAGGGGTTAGGGTCCTACGAGCAGTACTTC,CASSQQGLGSYEQYF
TRBJ1-2,TRBV7-9,.,few,TGTGCCAGCAGCTCCACCGACGGGAACTATGGCTACACCTTC,CASSSTDGNYGYTF
TRBJ1-1,TRBV5-1,.,.,TGCGCCAGCAGCTTGGGGCAGGGCGCCAGCACTGAAGCTTTCTTT,CASSLGQGASTEAFF
TRBJ1-1,TRBV7-9,.,.,TGTGCCAGCAGCTTCTCAGTGAACACTGAAGCTTTCTTT,CASSFSVNTEAFF
TRBJ2-7,TRBV28,TRBD1,.,TGTGCCAGCAGACCGACAGGGATAAGGGGCGAGCAGTACTTC,CASRPTGIRGEQYF
TRBJ2-5,TRBV7-9,TRBD1,.,TGTGCCAGCAGCCCCGACAGGGTCCAAGAGACCCAGTACTTC,CASSPDRVQETQYF
TRBJ1-2,TRBV5-1,TRBD1,.,TGCGCCAGCAGCCAACGGACAGGGGACAACTATGGCTACACCTTC,CASSQRTGDNYGYTF
TRBJ2-5,TRBV18,.,.,TGTGCCAGCTCACCGACACAGGGTAAAGAGACCCAGTACTTC,CASSPTQGKETQYF
TRBJ1-5,TRBV2,TRBD1,few,TGTGCCAGCAGAGAGGACAGGGGCAATCAGCCCCAGCATTTT,CASREDRGNQPQHF
TRBJ2-2,TRBV2,TRBD2,.,TGTGCCAGCAAAGGGGTAGCGGGAGCCGGGGAGCTGTTTTTT,CASKGVAGAGELFF
TRBJ2-1,TRBV19,.,.,TGTGCCAGTAGGAACGACAGGACCCCCTACAATGAGCAGTTCTTC,CASRNDRTPYNEQFF
TRBJ1-4,TRBV29-1,TRBD1,.,TGCAGCGTTGGGCTGGGACAGAGTGGGAATGAAAAACTGTTTTTT,CSVGLGQSGNEKLFF
TRBJ2-7,TRBV5-6,TRBD2,.,TGTGCCAGCAGCAGGGGGACTAGCGGGTCCTACGAGCAGTACTTC,CASSRGTSGSYEQYF
TRBJ1-2,TRBV19,TRBD1,.,TGTGCCAGTAGCCCCCAGACAGGGGCGAGTGCTAACTATGGCTACACCTTC,CASSPQTGASANYGYTF
TRBJ1-4,TRBV7-9,TRBD1,.,TGTGCCAGTGCAGGACAGGGGGTGGAAAAACTGTTTTTT,CASAGQGVEKLFF
TRBJ1-4,TRBV28,.,.,TGTGCCAGCAGTGGGTCAGGGTTGGGTGAAAAACTGTTTTTT,CASSGSGLGEKLFF
TRBJ2-7,TRBV5-1,TRBD2,.,TGCGCCAGCAGCTTAGGGACTAGCGGAGGGGGTGACGAGCAGTACTTC,CASSLGTSGGGDEQYF
TRBJ1-2,TRBV9,TRBD1,once,TGTGCCAGCAGCGTAGATGAGGGGGCCCTAGGCTACACCTTC,CASSVDEGALGYTF
TRBJ2-7,TRBV21-1,.,.,TGTGCCAGCAGCACAGAGACAGTCCCCACTTACGAGCAGTACTTC,CASSTETVPTYEQYF
TRBJ2-1,TRBV6-5,TRBD1,.,TGTGCCAGCAGTTACTCTCGGGACAGGGGGGGCAATGAGCAGTTCTTC,CASSYSRDRGGNEQFF
TRBJ1-1,TRBV20-1,.,once,TGCAGTGCTAGTGGGGCGTTGATTGCTGAAGCTTTCTTT,CSASGALIAEAFF
TRBJ2-5,TRBV14,TRBD1,once,TGTGCCAGCAGCCCCCGGACAGGGGGCGGAGAGACCCAGTACTTC,CASSPRTGGGETQYF
TRBJ1-2,TRBV24-1,TRBD1,.,TGTGCCACCAGACCGGGACAGGGAACCTATGGCTACACCTTC,CATRPGQGTYGYTF
TRBJ2-7,TRBV10-3,.,.,TGTGCCATCAGTGATCTTGGACAGCCGATATTTGAGCAGTACTTC,CAISDLGQPIFEQYF
TRBJ2-2,TRBV6-2/TRBV6-3,TRBD2,once,TGTGCCAGCAGTCCCCATACTAGCGGGGCCCTGGGCGGGGAGCTGTTTTTT,CASSPHTSGALGGELFF
TRBJ2-1,TRBV15,.,.,TGTGCCACCAGCAGAGATTTACGGGATTCCTACAATGAGCAGTTCTTC,CATSRDLRDSYNEQFF
TRBJ2-1,TRBV6-5,TRBD2,.,TGTGCCAGCAGTTACACGGGACTAGCGGGAGCTAATGAGCAGTTCTTC,CASSYTGLAGANEQFF
TRBJ2-1,TRBV7-9,TRBD2,.,TGTGCCAGCAGCCCCTCGGCTAGCGGGAGACGAAATGAGCAGTTCTTC,CASSPSASGRRNEQFF
TRBJ2-3,TRBV30,.,.,TGTGCCTGGATCCTTGCAGATACGCAGTATTTT,CAWILADTQYF
TRBJ2-7,TRBV5-1,TRBD2,.,TGCGCCAGCAGATTAGGGACTAGCGGCTACGAGCAGTACTTC,CASRLGTSGYEQYF
TRBJ1-1,TRBV10-2,TRBD1,.,TGCGCCAGCAGGGGCCGGGACAGGGGTAGCAGGATGGTGGGTGGTCGGAAGAACACTGAAGCTTTCTTT,CASRGRDRGSRMVGGRKNTEAFF
TRBJ2-1,TRBV2,.,.,TGTGCCAGCAGTGAGCGGCAGTACAATGAGCAGTTCTTC,CASSERQYNEQFF
TRBJ1-2,TRBV5-1,.,.,TGCGCCAGCAGCTTGGAGAGGGTCGGAGGCTACACCTTC,CASSLERVGGYTF
TRBJ2-3,TRBV28,.,.,TGTGCCAGCAGTCCCTCCACCCTTCTAACCACAGATACGCAGTATTTT,CASSPSTLLTTDTQYF
TRBJ2-1,TRBV3-1/TRBV3-2,TRBD2,.,TGTGCCAGCAGCCAAGGCTCAGCGGGAGCCAATGAGCAGTTCTTC,CASSQGSAGANEQFF
TRBJ2-3,TRBV7-2,TRBD2,.,TGTGCCAGCAGCTTAGCCGGGGGGGGCTCAGATACGCAGTATTTT,CASSLAGGGSDTQYF
TRBJ2-5,TRBV7-9,.,.,TGTGCCAGCAGCCCCGACAGGTACCAAGAGACCCAGTACTTC,CASSPDRYQETQYF
TRBJ2-1,TRBV7-9,TRBD2,.,TGTGCCAGCAGCTCCAGACTAGCGGGCTCTTACAATGAGCAGTTCTTC,CASSSRLAGSYNEQFF
TRBJ2-3,TRBV5-5,.,.,TGTGCCAGCAGTGCGTCTAGCGCGGGGACAGATACGCAGTATTTT,CASSASSAGTDTQYF
TRBJ2-2,TRBV7-2,.,.,TGTGCCAGCAGCTCTTTTAGGAGTGGCACCGGGGAGCTGTTTTTT,CASSSFRSGTGELFF
TRBJ1-1,TRBV6-2/TRBV6-3,TRBD1,.,TGTGCCAGCAGTTACCTCCGGACAGGGATGAACACTGAAGCTTTCTTT,CASSYLRTGMNTEAFF
TRBJ2-2,TRBV12-3/TRBV12-4,.,.,TGTGCCAGCCCAACAGCGAACACCGGGGAGCTGTTTTTT,CASPTANTGELFF
TRBJ2-1,TRBV28,.,.,TGTGCCAGCAGTTTAGACATGGTGGCACCCAACTCCTACAATGAGCAGTTCTTC,CASSLDMVAPNSYNEQFF
TRBJ2-3,TRBV15,TRBD2,.,TGTGCCACCAGCAGGGGGACTAGCGCTACGCAGTATTTT,CATSRGTSATQYF
TRBJ2-2,TRBV7-9,.,.,TGTGCCAGCAGTTGGGGCGAACACATCAACACCGGGGAGCTGTTTTTT,CASSWGEHINTGELFF
TRBJ2-5,TRBV29-1,.,.,TGCAGCGTTGAAAGACTCCTTGTCCAAGAGACCCAGTACTTC,CSVERLLVQETQYF
TRBJ2-1,TRBV5-4,TRBD2,.,TGTGCCAGCAGCGCTAGCGGGAACGGCCGTGGTGAGCAGTTCTTC,CASSASGNGRGEQFF
TRBJ2-2,TRBV15,.,.,TGTGCCACCAGCAGAGACAGGGCGAACACCGGGGAGCTGTTTTTT,CATSRDRANTGELFF